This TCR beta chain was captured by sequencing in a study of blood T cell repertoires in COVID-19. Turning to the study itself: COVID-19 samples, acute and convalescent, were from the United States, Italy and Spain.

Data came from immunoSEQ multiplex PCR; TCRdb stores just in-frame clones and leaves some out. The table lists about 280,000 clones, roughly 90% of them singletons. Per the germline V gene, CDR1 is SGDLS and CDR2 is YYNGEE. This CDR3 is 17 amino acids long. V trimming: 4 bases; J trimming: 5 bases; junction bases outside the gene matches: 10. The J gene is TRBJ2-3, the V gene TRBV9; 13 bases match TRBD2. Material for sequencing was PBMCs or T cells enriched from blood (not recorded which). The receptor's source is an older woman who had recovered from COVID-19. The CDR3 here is CASSPTSGRARGDTQYF. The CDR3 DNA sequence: TGTGCCAGCAGCCCTACTAGCGGGAGGGCCCGGGGAGATACGCAGTATTTT.